This TCR beta chain was captured by sequencing in a study of tumor-infiltrating lymphocytes in primary liver carcinoma. Study-level background: Patients of both sexes were 30 to 69 years old. Study-wide results and limits: It was in tumors, not blood, that the top-250-clone fraction was significantly higher (p = 0.039).

Germline V gene data show CDR1 as MGHRA and CDR2 as YSYEKL. The CDR3 is 20 amino acids. Trimming at V came to 4 bases and at J to 6 bases, leaving 21 bases not matched to a gene. TCR beta cDNA was reverse-transcribed from 450 to 500 ng of total RNA. The reaction used a constant-region primer and ProtoScript II reverse transcriptase. ARM-PCR was slightly modified, and three nested multiplex PCR rounds with it gave rise to the TCR beta libraries. TRBV1-TRBV30 forward primers paired with a C-beta reverse primer were used in the first two PCR rounds, which ran roughly 11 cycles each. A single record per CDR3 protein comes from TCRdb applying MiXCR to the multiplex PCR reads. Of about 320,000 distinct CDR3 sequences listed, around three fifths are singletons. Out of unsorted whole blood came the blood RNA, and germline DNA was extracted as well. This clonotype was seen a few times. What it recognizes is unknown.

This TCR derives from a woman aged 25 to 45 with primary liver carcinoma and hepatitis B virus infection. The material sequenced was peripheral blood. This chain uses TRBV4-1 with TRBJ2-1, with 10 bases matching TRBD2. The CDR3: CASSLHGGTSVLPEPNEQFF. The DNA of the CDR3 is TGCGCCAGCAGCCTACACGGGGGGACTAGCGTACTTCCAGAACCCAATGAGCAGTTCTTC.